This TCR beta chain was sequenced during a study of shared clonotypes between healthy human individuals (dated by TCRdb to about 2020). General notes on the study: Three men and a couple of women, aged 18 to 49 years, made up the cohort. Each donor's leukapheresis produced roughly between about 0.9 and 9.5 billion PBMCs. Libraries were prepared and TCR repertoires were sequenced by different laboratories using diverse techniques, in order to increase sequencing depth and limit assay-specific biases. For each donor, CD4 naive and CD4 memory were each given three plates, CD8 naive was given two plates, and CD8 memory was given one plate. To estimate repertoire size and how much clonotype sharing occurs between individuals, the study deeply sequenced the blood TCR repertoires of five healthy adults.

On this clone: What antigen it recognizes has not been identified. No much larger clonotype is one base removed from it; base qualities were not supplied.

TCR CDR3 regions were amplified from genomic DNA by multiplex PCR using the deep immunoSEQ assay. Genomic DNA extracted from each cell subset was distributed evenly over all wells of several immunoSEQ 96-well plates, and each plate served as one replicate. For sorted subsets, roughly 200 ng genomic DNA, equal to some 30,000 T cell genomes, was loaded into each replicate PCR. Purified libraries were measured with a Qubit 3.0 fluorometer, size-checked on a Bioanalyzer 2100, and measured again with the KAPA Library Quantification kit. Every immunoSEQ 96-well plate was sequenced on a dedicated single-read 150-cycle Illumina NextSeq 550 flow cell. The authors' pipeline ran thus. The immunoSEQ output contained only junctional sequences without quality scores, so filtering could not match that applied to full-length reads. Sequences were annotated with PyIR, a Python wrapper for IgBLAST v1.9, using IMGT germline references to assign V/J genes and CDR3. Any read was removed if the V/J assignment was weak (E-value above 1e-6), the CDR3 was missing, or the read contained stop codons, out-of-frame junctions, or ambiguous translated residues. V3J clonotypes were defined as sequences sharing the same inferred V gene, J gene, and CDR3 amino acid sequence. Percentage overlap between repertoires was calculated by dividing the number of shared unique clonotypes by the size of the smaller repertoire. Repertoire richness was assessed with RTK rarefaction, the Chao1 estimator, and Recon v2.1 estimates of unobserved clonotypes. Generation probabilities were computed with OLGA for all TCRbeta clonotypes obtained by the gDNA method from four donors. Entries here come from immuneACCESS through TCRdb and include only in-frame sequences with V and J called. Some clones fail to appear in such tables; in the studies checked, an unresolved V gene covers under half of the shortfall, and the cause of the remainder is unknown. The DNA was the basis for D and trimming; V, J and clone size are from that table. The sample profile shows about 580,000 clones; 95% to 98% of them were found once. The ten largest clonotypes hold 0.3% of the sample.

CDR3 length: 13 amino acids, cysteine to phenylalanine. Solely the CDR3 DNA is kept, with 39 bases framed from the first base. Trimming costs V 3 bases and J 1 base, and their ends lie 6 bases apart. The germline V gene supplies CDR1 MDHEN and CDR2 SYDVKM. Beyond this particular receptor, the publication reports: Naive subsets generally had larger estimated clonotype richness than memory subsets. Pairwise subsampling indicated that sequencing depth was expected to affect the degree of clonotype sharing among donors. Compared with non-shared clonotypes, the clonotypes found in all four sorted-subset donors had higher generation probabilities. Sampling was restricted to blood, and TCR repertoires in tissue are likely to differ from TCR repertoires in blood. The genetic and exposure-history diversity represented was limited by the small number of donors. Incomplete sequencing was indicated by rarefaction of sorted-subset datasets, despite the large sequencing depth. Sharing across several donors was observed for around 5% of naive CD4, over 3% of naive CD8, 2.3% of memory CD4, and around 0.4% of memory CD8 clonotypes.

CD8 naive samples consisted of CD45RO-negative cells that were positively selected for CCR7, yielding a CD45RA+CCR7+ population without TemRA cells. Donors were healthy HIV-negative adults with no recently reported acute infections or vaccinations. Every donor was a Caucasian adult residing in Nashville, Tennessee, USA. Blood was obtained by leukapheresis, after which PBMCs were separated by Ficoll-Histopaque density gradient centrifugation and cryopreserved in liquid nitrogen vapor phase. Analytical flow cytometry was used to check the purity and quantity of each magnetically sorted T cell population. Genomic DNA was isolated from every sorted fraction and measured by UV absorbance on a Nanodrop 2000c.

Input material: naive CD8+ T cells sorted from blood. The cell subset or site label for this specimen denotes: CD45RA+CCR7+. This chain is built from TRBV28 and TRBJ2-5, with the identity of the D gene unclear. The receptor was isolated from a man aged 25-45 years in good health. The CDR3 is CASSLFTQETQYF. The DNA reads TGTGCCAGCAGTTTGTTTACCCAAGAGACCCAGTACTTC.